What follows are 28 T cell receptor beta chains derived from one specimen sequenced in a study of spatial heterogeneity in lung cancer. TCRdb called the 5' RACE reads again in MiXCR, with one record for every CDR3 protein. The table includes more than 10,000 distinct CDR3 sequences, 4% to 6% detected once. Described time point: sample taken at primary tumor resection. Regarding the study as a whole: Tumor mutation count correlated with how many alpha and beta TCRs expanded intratumorally.

Antigens for these TCRs are unknown. The sequencing used lung tumor tissue, collected at surgery. These receptors originate from a male donor with early-stage non-small cell lung cancer.

Only a few counts were recorded for this clonotype. The gene calls are TRBV12-3 or TRBV12-4 and TRBJ2-3; 8 nucleotides align to TRBD1. The CDR3 is 16 amino acids. V lost 1 base to trimming and J lost 1 base; unmatched junction nucleotides: 4. The CDR3 protein is CASSLVPGQGTDTQYF. CDR3 DNA sequence: TGTGCCAGCAGTTTAGTTCCGGGACAGGGCACAGATACGCAGTATTTT.

This clonotype occurred many times. This sequence joins TRBV20-1 and TRBJ2-3; D is undetermined. Germline V CDR1 and CDR2: DFQATT, SNEGSKA (reference sequence). V lost 6 bases and J 2 bases, leaving 12 bases between the germline ends. This CDR3 contains 13 residues. CDR3 residues: CSAGDPNTDTQYF. The CDR3 DNA follows: TGCAGTGCGGGCGACCCAAACACAGATACGCAGTATTTT.

This chain joins TRBV20-1 and TRBJ1-2; a possible D gene is TRBD1 (6 bases). Trimming took 1 base from V and 6 from J, leaving 15 bases between them. Germline V gene sequence: CDR1 DFQATT, CDR2 SNEGSKA (reference sequence). CDR3 size: 14 residues. CDR3 sequence: CSARVFRTVDGYTF. CDR3 coding DNA: TGCAGTGCTAGAGTTTTTCGGACAGTGGATGGCTACACCTTC.

This clonotype occurred many times. The gene calls are TRBV10-3 and TRBJ1-1; D perhaps matches TRBD1 (5 bases). Per the germline V gene, CDR1 is ENHRY and CDR2 is SYGVKD. The CDR3 has 14 residues. The ends were cut back, 7 bases at V and 3 bases at J, with 15 bases in the middle. The CDR3 protein is CAITPRGGDTEAFF. The DNA of the CDR3 is TGTGCCATCACCCCGCGGGGGGGAGACACTGAAGCTTTCTTT.

Ten or more counts support this clonotype. The chain joins TRBV20-1 to TRBJ1-1, with D unresolved. This CDR3 is built from 12 residues. Germline CDR1 reads DFQATT; CDR2 reads SNEGSKA (reference sequence). The ends were cut back, 6 bases at V and 1 base at J, with 9 bases in the middle. The CDR3: CSAVKGNTEAFF. For the CDR3, the DNA is TGCAGTGCAGTTAAGGGGAACACTGAAGCTTTCTTT.

This clonotype was seen ten or more times. The rearrangement links TRBV3-1 to TRBJ1-2, with D hard to call. V lost 0 bases and J 8 bases, leaving 10 bases between the germline ends. The CDR3 covers 13 residues. The germline V gene encodes CDR1 LGHDT and CDR2 YNNKEL (reference sequence). The CDR3 reads CASSQEGSGGYTF. The DNA of the CDR3 is TGTGCCAGCAGCCAAGAGGGCAGTGGGGGCTACACCTTC.

This clonotype has a count of ten or more. V and J are TRBV12-3 or TRBV12-4 and TRBJ2-6; 8 bases align to TRBD1. CDR3 length: 16 amino acids. V gave up 6 bases and J gave up 4 bases; unmatched junction bases: 8. The DNA for the CDR3 is TGTGCCAGCAGCCCTCAGGGGGCGCTAGGGGCCAACGTCCTGACTTTC. Its protein is CASSPQGALGANVLTF.

The table lists this clonotype with many counts. The chain couples TRBV14 to TRBJ1-1; no clear D. The ends were cut back, 5 bases at V and 1 base at J, with 8 bases in the middle. The CDR3 spans 13 residues. Looked up from germline, CDR1 is SGHDN and CDR2 is FVKESK. The CDR3 here is CASSSTRNTEAFF. The CDR3 region has the DNA TGTGCCAGCAGCTCGACAAGGAACACTGAAGCTTTCTTT.

This clonotype has a count of ten or more. The chain carries TRBV19 and TRBJ1-3, with D maybe TRBD1 (5 bases). Germline lookup yields CDR1 LNHDA and CDR2 SQIVND (reference sequence). Trimming removed 6 bases from V and 0 bases from J, with 12 bases in between. This CDR3 is built from 15 residues. This CDR3 reads CASRNAGRSGNTIYF. Written as DNA, the CDR3 is TGTGCCAGTAGAAACGCAGGGCGCTCTGGAAACACCATATATTTT.

This clonotype was counted many times. The rearrangement uses TRBV7-2 and TRBJ2-1; D gene ambiguous. CDR3 length: 11 residues. Trimming stripped 0 bases from V and 9 bases from J, with 3 bases between. Germline loops: CDR1 SGHTA, CDR2 FQGNSA. DNA of the CDR3: TGTGCCAGCAGCTTAGCCATTGAGCAGTTCTTC. Its protein product is CASSLAIEQFF.

This clonotype was recorded at least ten times. The rearrangement uses TRBV7-2 and TRBJ2-2; the D gene is possibly TRBD1 (5 bases). The CDR3 spans 14 residues. Germline loops: CDR1 SGHTA, CDR2 FQGNSA. Trimming cost V 3 bases and J 6 bases, with 11 bases left between them. This CDR3 is CASSFSSRAGELFF. CDR3 sequence (DNA): TGTGCCAGCAGCTTCTCATCCAGGGCCGGGGAGCTGTTTTTT.

In this sample, this clonotype turned up many times. The chain links TRBV4-3 to TRBJ2-1; 14 bases are shared with TRBD2. There are 15 residues in the CDR3. Germline loops: CDR1 LGHNA, CDR2 YSLEER. Trimming took 5 bases from V and 8 from J; bases not matched to a gene: 5. The CDR3 coding sequence is TGCGCCAGCAGCTCCGGGACTAGCGGGGGCTATGAGCAGTTCTTC. This translates into CASSSGTSGGYEQFF.

This clonotype is deemed medium-sized. Here the CDR3 DNA reads TGCGCCAGCAGTGAGGGTTCACCCCTCCACTTT. Translation gives CASSEGSPLHF. This chain joins TRBV10-2 and TRBJ1-6; D gene uncertain. Trimming took 2 bases from V and 9 from J, leaving 2 bases between them. The V gene's germline CDR1 is WSHSY and CDR2 SAAADI. The CDR3 runs 11 residues.

There are many counts of this clonotype. The gene calls are TRBV14 and TRBJ2-5; D unclear. V was cut by 4 bases and J by 5 bases, with 11 bases left in between. This CDR3 is built from 13 residues. Germline assignment: CDR1 SGHDN and CDR2 FVKESK. CDR3 in DNA: TGTGCCAGCAGCCCCCTATCTGGGGAGACCCAGTACTTC. As protein: CASSPLSGETQYF.

This clonotype was picked up many times. CDR3 loop: CASSYWWGAYGYTF. CDR3 nucleotides: TGTGCCAGCAGCTATTGGTGGGGAGCGTATGGCTACACCTTC. The V gene is TRBV13, the J gene TRBJ1-2; D is unresolved. Trimming took 4 bases from V and 5 from J, leaving 14 bases between them. Germline lookup yields CDR1 PRHDT and CDR2 FYEKMQ (reference sequence). This CDR3 has 14 amino acids. The whole variable domain, filled in from reference TRBV13 and TRBJ1-2, reads AAGVIQSPRHLIKEKRETATLKCYPIPRHDTVYWYQQGPGQDPQFLISFYEKMQSDKGSIPDRFSAQQFSDYHSELNMSSLELGDSALYFCASSYWWGAYGYTFGSGTRLTVV.

This clonotype has ten or more counts. V is TRBV20-1 and J is TRBJ1-4; no clear D gene. The CDR3 is made up of 13 amino acids. V lost 3 bases and J lost 0, with 5 bases in between. The germline CDR1 and CDR2 sequences are DFQATT and SNEGSKA (reference sequence). As DNA, the CDR3 is TGCAGTGCTAGTTGGCCAACTAATGAAAAACTGTTTTTT. Protein: CSASWPTNEKLFF.

Many counts were recorded for this clonotype. The J gene is TRBJ2-3, the V gene TRBV20-1, with D possibly being TRBD2 (5 bases). Per germline, CDR1 DFQATT and CDR2 SNEGSKA (reference sequence). Trimming removed 4 bases from V and 4 bases from J, with 12 bases in between. This CDR3 spans 13 amino acids. The CDR3 protein is CSATRTAADTQYF. The CDR3 DNA reads TGCAGTGCTACCCGGACTGCGGCAGATACGCAGTATTTT.

At least ten counts were recorded for this clonotype. CDR3: CASSDGAVYGYTF. CDR3 DNA: TGTGCCAGCAGTGACGGGGCAGTTTATGGCTACACCTTC. The chain has TRBV25-1 and TRBJ1-2, with D possibly being TRBD1 (5 bases). From germline, CDR1 is MGHDK and CDR2 SYGVNS. This CDR3 is 13 amino acids long. V shed 3 bases and J shed 5 bases, with 10 bases lying between them.

The table lists this clonotype with many counts. The V and J genes are TRBV20-1 and TRBJ1-2; D is possibly TRBD1 (5 bases). This CDR3 is built from 13 residues. V dropped 6 bases and J dropped 2 bases, with 13 bases sitting between them. CDR1 is DFQATT, CDR2 SNEGSKA, per germline (reference sequence). In DNA, the CDR3 is TGCAGTGCCGGGACCGGACCCAACTATGGCTACACCTTC. Translating it yields CSAGTGPNYGYTF.

This clonotype was seen many times. V gene TRBV7-9 combines with J gene TRBJ2-2, with D possibly matching TRBD2 (6 bases). Germline V CDR1 and CDR2: SEHNR, FQNEAQ (reference sequence). V lost 2 bases and J lost 6, with 13 bases in between. The CDR3 is 15 amino acids. CDR3 region: CASSLRPGRSGELFF. The DNA of the CDR3 is TGTGCCAGCAGCTTAAGGCCAGGGAGGTCCGGGGAGCTGTTTTTT.

Relative to its sample, this clonotype is medium-sized. The gene calls are TRBV11-3 and TRBJ2-5; D gene ambiguous. CDR1 is SGHNT, CDR2 YENEEA, per germline. The CDR3 length is 13 residues. V dropped 0 bases and J dropped 5 bases, with 7 bases sitting between them. The CDR3 DNA reads as TGTGCCAGCAGCTTAGAGACTGGGGAGACCCAGTACTTC. Its protein is CASSLETGETQYF.

This clonotype was seen ten or more times. CDR3 nucleotides: TGTGCCAGCAGTTATCTGGTAGCGGCAGAGACCCAGTACTTC. Its translation is CASSYLVAAETQYF. The genes are TRBV6-6 and TRBJ2-5; a possible D gene is TRBD2 (6 bases). Looked up from germline, CDR1 is MNHNY and CDR2 is SVGAGI (reference sequence). This CDR3 is 14 amino acids long. The ends were cut back, 3 bases at V and 4 bases at J, with 12 bases in the middle.

This clonotype has at least ten counts. The chain uses TRBV21-1 and TRBJ1-6. TRBV21-1 is tagged as a pseudogene. The CDR3 is 18 amino acids. DNA for the CDR3: TGTGCCAGCAGCAAAGGGTTACCACTCGGCGCCTATAATTCACCCCTCCACTTT. It is translated as CASSKGLPLGAYNSPLHF.

This clonotype was seen at least ten times. The chain has TRBV20-1 and TRBJ2-4, with D unclear. This CDR3 region has 13 residues. Deletions cut 6 bases from V and 7 bases from J, with 16 bases between. Germline CDR1 reads DFQATT; CDR2 reads SNEGSKA (reference sequence). CDR3 loop: CSAYSTLGNIQYF. Here the CDR3 DNA reads TGCAGTGCGTATAGCACCCTGGGGAACATTCAGTACTTC.

This clonotype was seen at least ten times. The DNA of the CDR3 is TGTGCCAGCAGCTTATCGGGGGGATGGAAGAATGAGCAGTTCTTC. Protein product: CASSLSGGWKNEQFF. The chain links TRBV7-2 to TRBJ2-1; 7 nucleotides line up with TRBD2. V lost 2 bases, J lost 7 bases, and 8 bases stayed unmatched. The length of the CDR3 is 15 residues. CDR1 SGHTA and CDR2 FQGNSA come from the germline V gene.

This clonotype was observed many times. This sequence joins TRBV29-1 and TRBJ2-2; no reliable D call. Germline CDR1 reads SQVTM; CDR2 reads ANQGSEA. V lost 6 bases to trimming and J lost 5 bases, with 10 bases between them. The CDR3 totals 12 residues. The CDR3 DNA reads TGCAGCGTCGGAACAGAAACCGGGGAGCTGTTTTTT. Translated: CSVGTETGELFF.

This clonotype was detected many times. This rearrangement joins TRBV7-2 to TRBJ1-1; D may be TRBD1 (5 bases). Looked up from germline, CDR1 is SGHTA and CDR2 is FQGNSA. The CDR3 is 14 amino acids. V gave up 6 bases and J gave up 10 bases, with 21 bases separating them. CDR3 residues: CASSTRGGGLGAFF. CDR3 DNA: TGTGCCAGCAGTACACGTGGGGGAGGACTGGGAGCTTTCTTT.

This clonotype was found many times. V gene TRBV19 combines with J gene TRBJ2-2; no clear D gene. This CDR3 contains 16 residues. V lost 7 bases to trimming and J lost 0 bases, with 15 bases between them. The germline CDR1 and CDR2 sequences are LNHDA and SQIVND (reference sequence). The CDR3 nucleotides are TGTGCCAGTAAATATTCGGCGGCTTCGAACACCGGGGAGCTGTTTTTT. Translating it yields CASKYSAASNTGELFF.